Listed below are T cell receptor beta chains from one sample, sequenced in a study of blood T cell repertoires in COVID-19. Here immunoSEQ multiplex PCR was the method, and the copy in TCRdb shows in-frame clones only, minus some. The data show 250,000 to 400,000 clones, approximately 88% seen once. The sample comprised peripheral blood. The receptors derive from a woman in her twenties or thirties with COVID-19, enrolled during active disease. CDR3s include the opening cysteine and the closing phenylalanine or tryptophan. Each record gives: J gene, D gene, V gene, clone size, CDR3 DNA, CDR3 protein. The D gene is left open where the match is weak. Size is stated for part of the rows, as once, few or many counts, or as a class when the clone is expanded.

J: TRBJ1-2
D: -
V: TRBV4-1
size: few
DNA: TGCGCCAGCAGCCAAGTGGGGGCCTTATATGGCTACACCTTC
CDR3: CASSQVGALYGYTF

J: TRBJ2-5
D: -
V: TRBV24-1
size: -
DNA: TGTGCCACCAGTGATCCTGACAGTGAGACCCAGTACTTC
CDR3: CATSDPDSETQYF

J: TRBJ2-2
D: TRBD2
V: TRBV4-1
size: -
DNA: TGCGCCAGCAGCCGACTAGCGGGGGGGCTCGCCGGGGAGCTGTTTTTT
CDR3: CASSRLAGGLAGELFF

J: TRBJ1-6
D: TRBD1
V: TRBV5-1
size: -
DNA: TGCGCCAGCAGCTGGGACAGGAGCGTCAATTCACCCCTCCACTTT
CDR3: CASSWDRSVNSPLHF

J: TRBJ1-1
D: -
V: TRBV6-4
size: -
DNA: TGTGCCAGCAGTGTCAGGGCGAACACTGAAGCTTTCTTT
CDR3: CASSVRANTEAFF

J: TRBJ2-1
D: TRBD2
V: TRBV7-2
size: -
DNA: TGTGCCAGCAGTTCGAGACTAGCGGGGATTGAGCAGTTCTTC
CDR3: CASSSRLAGIEQFF

J: TRBJ2-2
D: -
V: TRBV5-8
size: -
DNA: TGTGCCAGCACCCCTAACACCGGGGAGCTGTTTTTT
CDR3: CASTPNTGELFF

J: TRBJ1-4
D: -
V: TRBV18
size: -
DNA: TGTGCCAGCTCACCACCCACTGTGGAGACTAATGAAAAACTGTTTTTT
CDR3: CASSPPTVETNEKLFF

J: TRBJ2-6
D: TRBD1
V: TRBV2
size: -
DNA: TGTGCCAGCAGCGGCCAACAGGGGCTGGCTGGGGCCAACGTCCTGACTTTC
CDR3: CASSGQQGLAGANVLTF

J: TRBJ1-2
D: -
V: TRBV6-5
size: once
DNA: TGTGCCAGCAGTTACGCACAGGATAACTATGGCTACACCTTC
CDR3: CASSYAQDNYGYTF

J: TRBJ1-5
D: -
V: TRBV7-9
size: -
DNA: TGTGCCAGCAGCTTGGGGGCCCTTCAGCCCCAGCATTTT
CDR3: CASSLGALQPQHF

J: TRBJ1-2
D: -
V: TRBV15
size: once
DNA: TGTGCCACCAGCAGAGATGGGAAGGGGGACTATGGCTACACCTTC
CDR3: CATSRDGKGDYGYTF

J: TRBJ1-1
D: TRBD1
V: TRBV5-6
size: -
DNA: TGTGCCAGCAGCTCCACAGGGGACTACACTGAAGCTTTCTTT
CDR3: CASSSTGDYTEAFF

J: TRBJ2-5
D: -
V: TRBV29-1
size: -
DNA: TGCAGCGTTGGAGGTAGAGAGACCCAGTACTTC
CDR3: CSVGGRETQYF

J: TRBJ1-5
D: -
V: TRBV7-2
size: -
DNA: TGTGCCAGCAGCTTAACAGGGAATACACAGCAGCCCCAGCATTTT
CDR3: CASSLTGNTQQPQHF

J: TRBJ1-6
D: TRBD1
V: TRBV18
size: -
DNA: TGTGCCAGCTCACCTAGGCAGGGGGCTAGTTCACCCCTCCACTTT
CDR3: CASSPRQGASSPLHF

J: TRBJ1-3
D: TRBD1
V: TRBV4-1
size: -
DNA: TGCGCCAGCAGCCAAGGGGCAGGGGGACCCTCTGGAAACACCATATATTTT
CDR3: CASSQGAGGPSGNTIYF

J: TRBJ2-3
D: TRBD1
V: TRBV4-2
size: -
DNA: TGTGCCAGCAGCCACCGAGGGACAGGGGAAGCGGATACGCAGTATTTT
CDR3: CASSHRGTGEADTQYF

J: TRBJ1-2
D: -
V: TRBV29-1
size: -
DNA: TGCAGCGTGGACAGTCTAGATGGCTACACCTTC
CDR3: CSVDSLDGYTF

J: TRBJ2-7
D: TRBD2
V: TRBV6-5
size: -
DNA: TGTGCCAGCAGTTCCTCTAGCGGGGGGATCTACGAGCAGTACTTC
CDR3: CASSSSSGGIYEQYF

J: TRBJ1-6
D: TRBD1
V: TRBV19
size: -
DNA: TGTGCCAGTAGTCCCATCCGGGACAGCGGGCTTTCACCCCTCCACTTT
CDR3: CASSPIRDSGLSPLHF

J: TRBJ2-2
D: -
V: TRBV18
size: once
DNA: TGTGCCAGCTCACCGCCGGGCGGGGAGCTGTTTTTT
CDR3: CASSPPGGELFF

J: TRBJ2-5
D: -
V: TRBV6-5
size: -
DNA: TGTGCCAGCAGACTGGACAACCAAGAGACCCAGTACTTC
CDR3: CASRLDNQETQYF

J: TRBJ1-2
D: TRBD1
V: TRBV6-5
size: -
DNA: TGTGCCAGCAGTTACTCCGGGACAGGCGTAAACTATGGCTACACCTTC
CDR3: CASSYSGTGVNYGYTF

J: TRBJ1-2
D: -
V: TRBV18
size: -
DNA: TGTGCCAGCTCACCAAGTGGCAGGGCTGACTATGGCTACACCTTC
CDR3: CASSPSGRADYGYTF

J: TRBJ2-1
D: TRBD2
V: TRBV6-2/TRBV6-3
size: -
DNA: TGTGCCAGCAGTTACTCGATGCTGGCGGGGGGGCTGGGTGAGCAGTTCTTC
CDR3: CASSYSMLAGGLGEQFF

J: TRBJ2-7
D: TRBD2
V: TRBV3-1/TRBV3-2
size: -
DNA: TGTGCCAGCAGCCAAGTCACAGCGGGGCCCTACGAGCAGTACTTC
CDR3: CASSQVTAGPYEQYF

J: TRBJ1-2
D: -
V: TRBV4-3
size: -
DNA: TGCGCCAGCAGCCAAGTTAAGGGGGGGGACTATGGCTACACCTTC
CDR3: CASSQVKGGDYGYTF

J: TRBJ1-2
D: -
V: TRBV7-9
size: -
DNA: TGTGCCAGCAGCTTAGTCCCAGGGCTTGACTATGGCTACACCTTC
CDR3: CASSLVPGLDYGYTF

J: TRBJ2-1
D: TRBD2
V: TRBV4-1
size: -
DNA: TGCGCCAGCAGCCAAGTAGGCGGGCGGGGGGGCGTGTATGAGCAGTTCTTC
CDR3: CASSQVGGRGGVYEQFF

J: TRBJ2-3
D: -
V: TRBV12-3/TRBV12-4
size: once
DNA: TGTGCCAGCAGTTTTCCCATGGATACGCAGTATTTT
CDR3: CASSFPMDTQYF

J: TRBJ1-3
D: TRBD1
V: TRBV19
size: once
DNA: TGTGCCAGTAGTTACGAGGACAGGGGAAACACCATATATTTT
CDR3: CASSYEDRGNTIYF

J: TRBJ2-3
D: -
V: TRBV2
size: -
DNA: TGTGCCAGCAGTGAGGAGGCTCTAGCAGATACGCAGTATTTT
CDR3: CASSEEALADTQYF

J: TRBJ1-2
D: TRBD1
V: TRBV15
size: -
DNA: TGTGCCACCAGCAGAGCCGGCGGAGGGGGCGACGGAAACTATGGCTACACCTTC
CDR3: CATSRAGGGGDGNYGYTF

J: TRBJ2-5
D: -
V: TRBV18
size: -
DNA: TGTGCCAGCTCACCTCTCCCGCCGGTCAGAGGAGAGACCCAGTACTTC
CDR3: CASSPLPPVRGETQYF

J: TRBJ2-5
D: TRBD2
V: TRBV7-2
size: -
DNA: TGTGCCAGCAGCCCAGCGGGGGGGGGAGAGACCCAGTACTTC
CDR3: CASSPAGGGETQYF

J: TRBJ1-1
D: TRBD1
V: TRBV18
size: once
DNA: TGTGCCAGCTCACCAGAGGGGGCGCTCACTGAAGCTTTCTTT
CDR3: CASSPEGALTEAFF

J: TRBJ1-2
D: TRBD1
V: TRBV19
size: -
DNA: TGTGCCAGTAGGGACAGGGGGCGATTCGACTATGGCTACACCTTC
CDR3: CASRDRGRFDYGYTF